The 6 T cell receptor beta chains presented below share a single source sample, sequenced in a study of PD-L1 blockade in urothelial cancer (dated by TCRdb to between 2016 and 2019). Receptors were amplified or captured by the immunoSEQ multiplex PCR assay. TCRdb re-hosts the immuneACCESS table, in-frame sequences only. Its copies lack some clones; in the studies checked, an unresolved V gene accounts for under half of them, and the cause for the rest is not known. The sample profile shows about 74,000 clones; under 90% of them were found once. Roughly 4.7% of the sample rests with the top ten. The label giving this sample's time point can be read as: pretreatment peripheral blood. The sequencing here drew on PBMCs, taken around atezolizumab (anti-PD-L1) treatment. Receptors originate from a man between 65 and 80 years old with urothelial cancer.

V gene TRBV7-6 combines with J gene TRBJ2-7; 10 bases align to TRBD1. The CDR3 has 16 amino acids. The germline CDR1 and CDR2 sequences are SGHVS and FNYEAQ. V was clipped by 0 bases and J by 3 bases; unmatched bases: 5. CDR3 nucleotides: TGTGCCAGCAGCTTAGCGGTTGGACAGGGGGGCTACGAGCAGTACTTC. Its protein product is CASSLAVGQGGYEQYF.

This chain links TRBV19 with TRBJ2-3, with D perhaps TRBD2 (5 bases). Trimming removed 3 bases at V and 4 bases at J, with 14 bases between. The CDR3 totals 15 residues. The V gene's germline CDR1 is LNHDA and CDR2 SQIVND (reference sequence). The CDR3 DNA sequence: TGTGCCAGTAGTATTACCTCGCTAGCTTCAGATACGCAGTATTTT. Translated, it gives CASSITSLASDTQYF.

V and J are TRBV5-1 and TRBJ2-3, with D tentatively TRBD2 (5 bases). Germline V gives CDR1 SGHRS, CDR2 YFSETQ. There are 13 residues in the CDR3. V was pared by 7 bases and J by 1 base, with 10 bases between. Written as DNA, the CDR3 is TGCGCCAGCGTAGCGATCGGCACAGATACGCAGTATTTT. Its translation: CASVAIGTDTQYF.

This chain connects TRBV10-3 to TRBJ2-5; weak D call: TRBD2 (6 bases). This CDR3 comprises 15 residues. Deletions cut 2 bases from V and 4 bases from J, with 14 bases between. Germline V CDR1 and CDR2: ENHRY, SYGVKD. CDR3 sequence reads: CAISERRDFGETQYF. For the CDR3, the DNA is TGTGCCATCAGTGAGCGGCGGGACTTCGGAGAGACCCAGTACTTC.

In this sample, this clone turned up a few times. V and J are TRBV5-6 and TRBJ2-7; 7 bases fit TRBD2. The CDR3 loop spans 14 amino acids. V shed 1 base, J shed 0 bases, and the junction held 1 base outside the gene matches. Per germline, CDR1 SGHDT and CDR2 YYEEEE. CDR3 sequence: CASSLPGGSYEQYF. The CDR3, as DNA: TGTGCCAGCAGCTTGCCGGGAGGCTCCTACGAGCAGTACTTC.

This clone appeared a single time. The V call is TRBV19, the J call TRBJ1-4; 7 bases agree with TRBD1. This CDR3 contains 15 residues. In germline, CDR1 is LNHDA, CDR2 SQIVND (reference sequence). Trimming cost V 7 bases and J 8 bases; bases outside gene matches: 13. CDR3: CASTAQGTAREKLFF. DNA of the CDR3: TGTGCCAGTACCGCTCAAGGGACAGCGAGGGAAAAACTGTTTTTT.